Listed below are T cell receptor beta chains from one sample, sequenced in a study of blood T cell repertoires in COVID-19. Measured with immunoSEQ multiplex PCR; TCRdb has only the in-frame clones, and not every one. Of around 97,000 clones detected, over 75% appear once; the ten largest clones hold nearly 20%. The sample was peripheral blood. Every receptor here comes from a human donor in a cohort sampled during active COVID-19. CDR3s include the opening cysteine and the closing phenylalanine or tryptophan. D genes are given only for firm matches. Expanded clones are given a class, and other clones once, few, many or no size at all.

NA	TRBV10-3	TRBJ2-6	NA	CAISNQGPGANVLTF	TGTGCCATCAGTAACCAGGGTCCTGGGGCCAACGTCCTGACTTTC
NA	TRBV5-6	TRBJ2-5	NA	CASSARRDSHLHF	TGTGCCAGCAGCGCCCGGAGAGACAGCCATCTCCACTTC
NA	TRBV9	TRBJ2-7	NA	CASSVAPAGPYEQYF	TGTGCCAGCAGCGTAGCTCCGGCAGGGCCCTACGAGCAGTACTTC
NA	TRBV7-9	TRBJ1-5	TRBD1	CASSQTGDSNQPQHF	TGTGCCAGCAGCCAGACAGGGGACAGCAATCAGCCCCAGCATTTT
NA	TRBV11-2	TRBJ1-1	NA	CASSSWANTEAFF	TGTGCCAGCAGCTCCTGGGCGAACACTGAAGCTTTCTTT
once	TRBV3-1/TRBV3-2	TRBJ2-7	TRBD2	CASSQDLAGSYEQYF	TGTGCCAGCAGCCAAGACCTAGCGGGGTCCTACGAGCAGTACTTC
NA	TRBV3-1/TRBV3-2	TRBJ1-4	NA	CASTLTGQSLKLFF	TGTGCCAGCACTCTCACGGGACAATCCCTCAAACTGTTTTTT
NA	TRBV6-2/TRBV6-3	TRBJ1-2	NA	CASSFLGGRPGLDYGYTF	TGTGCCAGCAGTTTCCTCGGTGGACGCCCGGGACTTGACTATGGCTACACCTTC
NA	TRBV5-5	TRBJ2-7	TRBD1	CASSLNRGLVERSYEQYF	TGTGCCAGCAGCTTGAACAGGGGGCTAGTAGAGCGCTCCTACGAGCAGTACTTC
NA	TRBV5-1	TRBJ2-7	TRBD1	CASSFREDRGSEQYF	TGCGCCAGCAGCTTTAGGGAAGACAGGGGTTCCGAGCAGTACTTC
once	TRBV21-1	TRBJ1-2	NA	CASSKAPGVSYGYTF	TGTGCCAGCAGCAAAGCGCCGGGGGTAAGCTATGGCTACACCTTC
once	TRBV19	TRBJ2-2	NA	CASSIYPGELFF	TGTGCCAGTAGTATCTATCCCGGGGAGCTGTTTTTT
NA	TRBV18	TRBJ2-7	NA	CASSGGFEQYF	TGTGCCAGCTCAGGGGGGTTCGAGCAGTACTTC
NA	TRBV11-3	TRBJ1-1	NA	CASSYSRNTEAFF	TGTGCCAGCAGCTACTCAAGAAACACTGAAGCTTTCTTT
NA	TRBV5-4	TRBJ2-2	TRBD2	CASSLSFGRLAGQTGELFF	TGTGCCAGCAGCTTGTCGTTTGGCCGGCTAGCGGGACAAACCGGGGAGCTGTTTTTT
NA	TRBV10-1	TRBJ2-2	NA	CASSDERRGNTGELFF	TGCGCCAGCAGTGACGAGCGGCGGGGAAACACCGGGGAGCTGTTTTTT
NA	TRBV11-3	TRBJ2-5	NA	CASSSNGETQYF	TGTGCCAGCAGCTCCAACGGGGAGACCCAGTACTTC
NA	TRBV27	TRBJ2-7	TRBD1	CASSFGTGGYEQYF	TGTGCCAGCAGTTTTGGGACAGGCGGTTACGAGCAGTACTTC
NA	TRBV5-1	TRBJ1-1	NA	CASSLSQGTTEAFF	TGCGCCAGCAGCTTGTCTCAGGGGACCACTGAAGCTTTCTTT
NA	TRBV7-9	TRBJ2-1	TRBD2	CASRTSPLVAGPSNEQFF	TGTGCCAGCCGCACCTCGCCCCTCGTAGCGGGGCCAAGCAATGAGCAGTTCTTC
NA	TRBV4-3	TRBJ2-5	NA	CASSQGSGRETQYF	TGCGCCAGCAGCCAAGGCTCCGGGAGAGAGACCCAGTACTTC
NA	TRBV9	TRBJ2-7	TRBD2	CASSGGMGLADEQYF	TGTGCCAGCAGCGGCGGGATGGGACTAGCGGACGAGCAGTACTTC
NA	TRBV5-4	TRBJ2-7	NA	CASSLARDEQYF	TGTGCCAGCAGCTTGGCTCGGGACGAGCAGTACTTC
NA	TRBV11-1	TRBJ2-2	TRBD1	CASSFRQGRNTGELFF	TGTGCCAGCAGCTTTAGACAGGGAAGGAACACCGGGGAGCTGTTTTTT
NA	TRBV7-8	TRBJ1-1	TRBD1	CASSYRTGITEAFF	TGTGCCAGCAGCTACAGGACAGGGATCACTGAAGCTTTCTTT
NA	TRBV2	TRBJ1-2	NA	CASSPPLNYGYTF	TGTGCCAGCAGTCCTCCCCTTAACTATGGCTACACCTTC
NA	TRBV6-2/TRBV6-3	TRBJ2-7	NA	CASSYAGGGYEQYF	TGTGCCAGCAGTTACGCAGGGGGAGGCTACGAGCAGTACTTC
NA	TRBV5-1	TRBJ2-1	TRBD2	CASSVTSGPYNEQFF	TGCGCCAGCAGCGTGACTAGCGGCCCGTACAATGAGCAGTTCTTC
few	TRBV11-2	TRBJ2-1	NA	CASTPQRSRNEQFF	TGTGCCAGCACCCCTCAGCGCTCGAGGAATGAGCAGTTCTTC
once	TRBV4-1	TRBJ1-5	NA	CASSQVPSPRGRNQPQHF	TGCGCCAGCAGCCAAGTTCCTTCTCCCAGGGGACGGAATCAGCCCCAGCATTTT
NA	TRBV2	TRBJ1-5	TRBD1	CASRADRVDHSTLNQPQHF	TGTGCCAGCAGGGCGGACAGGGTAGACCATAGCACACTGAATCAGCCCCAGCATTTT
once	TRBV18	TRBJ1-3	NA	CASSPPRGRSGNTIYF	TGTGCCAGCTCTCCCCCCCGGGGTCGTTCTGGAAACACCATATATTTT
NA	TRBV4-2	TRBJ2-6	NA	CATQGANVLTF	TGTGCCACCCAGGGGGCCAACGTCCTGACTTTC
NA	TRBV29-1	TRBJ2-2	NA	CSGSNRDTGELFF	TGCAGCGGGTCCAACAGGGACACCGGGGAGCTGTTTTTT
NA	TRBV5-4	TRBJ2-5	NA	CASSLSGSEETQYF	TGTGCCAGCAGCCTTAGCGGATCGGAAGAGACCCAGTACTTC
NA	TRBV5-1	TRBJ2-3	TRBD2	CASQLLAATDTQYF	TGCGCCAGCCAATTACTAGCGGCCACAGATACGCAGTATTTT
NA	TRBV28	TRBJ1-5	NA	CASSSPGTRDQPQHF	TGTGCCAGCAGTTCCCCAGGGACAAGGGATCAGCCCCAGCATTTT
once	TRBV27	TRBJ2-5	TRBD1	CASRPGTAYQETQYF	TGTGCCAGCAGGCCCGGGACAGCATACCAAGAGACCCAGTACTTC
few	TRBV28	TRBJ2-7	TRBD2	CASSPSGSPYEQYF	TGTGCCAGCAGTCCTAGCGGTTCCCCCTACGAGCAGTACTTC
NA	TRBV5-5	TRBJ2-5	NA	CASSYRGGQETQYF	TGTGCCAGCAGCTACAGGGGGGGACAAGAGACCCAGTACTTC
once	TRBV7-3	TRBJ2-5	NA	CASSPIGVREETQYF	TGTGCCAGCAGCCCCATAGGGGTTAGGGAAGAGACCCAGTACTTC
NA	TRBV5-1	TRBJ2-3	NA	CASNRGGQRDTQYF	TGCGCCAGCAACCGCGGAGGCCAGCGGGATACGCAGTATTTT